This T cell receptor (beta chain) was profiled in a study of OX40 agonist ivuxolimab in advanced cancers. A note on the overall study: The costimulatory receptor OX40 (CD134) was targeted by ivuxolimab, a fully human IgG2 agonistic monoclonal antibody. Intravenous ivuxolimab was administered to patients every 2 weeks at six dose levels: 0.01, 0.1, 0.3, 1.5, 3 and 10 mg/kg. Of the approximately 50 dose-escalation patients, hepatocellular carcinoma was present in around 19, melanoma in about 15, renal cell carcinoma in 9 and head and neck cancer in 9. In the dose-escalation cohort, 75% to 90% of patients were male, and the mean age was roughly 60 years with a range of roughly 23 to 79. Prior anti-PD-1, anti-PD-L1 or anti-CTLA-4 therapy was permitted, and checkpoint inhibitors had been received by around 40% of dose-escalation patients. Partial responses were achieved by three dose-escalation patients, of whom one had hepatocellular carcinoma and two had cutaneous melanoma. The purpose of peripheral TCRbeta sequencing was to test whether ivuxolimab changed TCR sequence diversity and led to clonal T-cell expansion. The paper covers the monotherapy dose-escalation part of the phase I ivuxolimab trial, which included N of about 50 patients.

The full study reports these points: Low levels of normalized T-cell clonal expansion were also seen in some nonresponding patients. After ivuxolimab, CD8+ T cells had more expanded clones than CD4+ T cells on average. In partial responders in the 0.1-3.0 mg/kg groups, normalized peripheral clonal expansion was found to be among the lowest, especially among CD8+ T cells. At doses from 0.1 to 3.0 mg/kg, clonal expansion was seen in both CD4+ and CD8+ blood T cells between baseline and week 6. The antigen specificity of the peripheral T cells that underwent clonal expansion was not determined.

CDR1 and CDR2 (SNHLY, FYNNEI) derive from the germline V gene. Clipping removes 3 bases from V and 5 bases from J, with 6 as the unmatched junction base count. Counted from cysteine to phenylalanine, this CDR3 has 14 amino acids. The kept DNA is CDR3 alone, 42 bases in frame from the first base. A word on this clone: The specificity of this receptor is unknown. Within one base of it there is no much larger clone, and no base qualities were kept.

Patients with autoimmune disease history or receiving systemic immunosuppression were excluded from the trial. Peripheral blood for TCR sequencing was collected from all dose cohorts at baseline, on cycle 4 day 1, and on cycle 7 day 1. Samples were obtained from an open-label, multicenter, first-in-human phase I dose-escalation trial of ivuxolimab. Adults with locally advanced or metastatic head and neck squamous cell, hepatocellular, melanoma or renal cell carcinoma were enrolled in the trial. CD4+ and CD8+ T cells were sorted separately from peripheral blood before TCR sequencing. Genomic DNA was isolated from the sorted cells so that the TCRbeta CDR3 region could be sequenced. TCRbeta CDR3 regions were sequenced using the immunoSEQ Assay. In its TCRdb copy, this immuneACCESS table keeps in-frame sequences only and misses some clones. Where compared with another copy, unresolved V genes explain less than half of these, and the others have no known cause. The sample table contains under 85,000 clones; only one count was recorded for about 88% of them. Of the sample, about 2.4% falls within the top ten clones.

Sequenced material: CD4+ or CD8+ T cells sorted from blood, taken in a trial of the OX40 agonist ivuxolimab. The sequence joins TRBV2 to TRBJ1-2; 7 central nucleotides agree with TRBD1. The sequence derives from an adult with an advanced solid tumor such as melanoma, head and neck, liver or kidney cancer. At the DNA level, the sequence is TGTGCCAGCAGTGATGACAGGGCGGATTATGGCTACACCTTC. Its protein is CASSDDRADYGYTF.